This T cell receptor (beta chain) originates from a study of CD8+ T cells in alopecia areata. Study at large: Each day, treated patients took oral tofacitinib twice, at 5 to 10 mg per dose. Broader study findings: In scalp samples, resident alphabeta T cells of normal skin are also sequenced. Compared with normal scalp, lesional scalp had higher clonality and more expanded CD8+ clones.

V gave up 8 bases and J gave up 2 bases, with 19 bases separating them. The CDR3 loop spans 15 amino acids. Germline lookup yields CDR1 SNHLY and CDR2 FYNNEI. Following RNA extraction, reverse transcription yielded cDNA that acted as the sequencing template. The method was immunoSEQ multiplex PCR; TCRdb's version includes in-frame clones alone and lacks a portion of them. The sample lists 100,000 to 150,000 clones, around 49% occurring once. Worth noting for this clone: The target antigen is unknown.

This TCR was recovered from a human donor with alopecia areata. The chain combines TRBV2 with TRBJ2-7; weak D call: TRBD2 (7 bases). Sequenced here: CD8+ T cells sorted from blood, sampled at week 0. CDR3: CASHEGEGTTYEQYF. Written as DNA, the CDR3 is TGTGCCAGCCACGAGGGGGAGGGTACCACCTACGAGCAGTACTTC.